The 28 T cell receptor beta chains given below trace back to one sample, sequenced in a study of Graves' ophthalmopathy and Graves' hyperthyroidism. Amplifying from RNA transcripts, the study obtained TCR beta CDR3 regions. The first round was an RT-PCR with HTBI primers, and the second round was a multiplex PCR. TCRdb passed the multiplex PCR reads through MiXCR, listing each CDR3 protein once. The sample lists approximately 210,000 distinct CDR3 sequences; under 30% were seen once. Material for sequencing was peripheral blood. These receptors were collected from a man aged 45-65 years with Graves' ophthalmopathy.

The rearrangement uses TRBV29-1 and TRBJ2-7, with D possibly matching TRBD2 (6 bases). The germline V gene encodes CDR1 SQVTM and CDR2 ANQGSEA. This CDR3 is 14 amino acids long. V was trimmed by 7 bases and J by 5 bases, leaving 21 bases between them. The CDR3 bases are TGCAGCGCCACAGGTAGCGGACTCAAGGACGAGCAGTACTTC. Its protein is CSATGSGLKDEQYF.

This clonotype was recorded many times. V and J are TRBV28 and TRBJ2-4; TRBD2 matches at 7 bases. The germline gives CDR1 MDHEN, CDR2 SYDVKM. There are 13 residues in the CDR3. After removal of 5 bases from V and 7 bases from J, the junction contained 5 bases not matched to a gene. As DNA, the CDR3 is TGTGCCAGCAGTCCCAGGGAGGGGAACATTCAGTACTTC. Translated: CASSPREGNIQYF.

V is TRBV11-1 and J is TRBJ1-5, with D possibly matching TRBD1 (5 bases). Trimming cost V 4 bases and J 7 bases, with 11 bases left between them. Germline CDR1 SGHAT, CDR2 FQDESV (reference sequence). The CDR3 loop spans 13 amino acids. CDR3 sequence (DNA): TGTGCCAGCAGCTATGGGGGGACGCAGCCCCAGCATTTT. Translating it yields CASSYGGTQPQHF.

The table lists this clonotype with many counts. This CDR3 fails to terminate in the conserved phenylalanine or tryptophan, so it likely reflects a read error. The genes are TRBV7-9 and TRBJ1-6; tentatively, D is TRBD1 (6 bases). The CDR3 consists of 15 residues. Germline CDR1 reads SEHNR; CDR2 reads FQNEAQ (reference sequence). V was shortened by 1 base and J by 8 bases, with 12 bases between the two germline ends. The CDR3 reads CASSLEGGGDSPLHL. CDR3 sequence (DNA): TGTGCCAGCAGCTTAGAAGGGGGTGGCGATTCACCCCTCCACCTT.

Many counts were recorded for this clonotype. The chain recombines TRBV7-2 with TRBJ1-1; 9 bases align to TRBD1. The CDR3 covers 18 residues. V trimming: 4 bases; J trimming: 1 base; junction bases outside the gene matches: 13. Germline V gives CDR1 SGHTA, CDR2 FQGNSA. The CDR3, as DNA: TGTGCCAGCAGCTCAGGGCGGGGACAGGGAAAAAGGAACACTGAAGCTTTCTTT. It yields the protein CASSSGRGQGKRNTEAFF.

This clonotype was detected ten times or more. The CDR3: CASSPGTGGRETQYF. The CDR3 DNA reads TGTGCCAGCAGCCCCGGGACAGGGGGCAGAGAGACCCAGTACTTC. The J gene is TRBJ2-5, the V gene TRBV11-2, with 12 positions matching TRBD1. CDR1 and CDR2 from the germline V gene are SGHAT and FQNNGV. V lost 5 bases, J lost 4 bases, and 5 bases stayed unmatched. The CDR3 is 15 amino acids.

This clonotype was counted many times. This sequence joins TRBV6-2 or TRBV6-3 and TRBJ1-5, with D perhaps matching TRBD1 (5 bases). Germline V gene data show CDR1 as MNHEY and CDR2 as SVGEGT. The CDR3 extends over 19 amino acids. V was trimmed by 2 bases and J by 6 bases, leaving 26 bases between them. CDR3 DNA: TGTGCCAGCAGTTACCGGCCAGGGTTTCGAGTTGGGGATGGTCAGCCCCAGCATTTT. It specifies CASSYRPGFRVGDGQPQHF.

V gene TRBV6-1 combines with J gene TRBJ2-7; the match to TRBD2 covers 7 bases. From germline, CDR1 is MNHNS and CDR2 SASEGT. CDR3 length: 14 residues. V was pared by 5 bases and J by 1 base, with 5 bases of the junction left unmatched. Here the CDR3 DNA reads TGTGCCAGCAGTCCCGGGAGGAATTCCTACGAGCAGTACTTC. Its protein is CASSPGRNSYEQYF.

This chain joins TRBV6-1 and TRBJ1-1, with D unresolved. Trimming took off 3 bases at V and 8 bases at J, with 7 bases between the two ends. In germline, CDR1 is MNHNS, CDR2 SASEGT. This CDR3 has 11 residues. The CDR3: CASSDVVEAFF. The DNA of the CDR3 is TGTGCCAGCAGTGACGTGGTGGAAGCTTTCTTT.

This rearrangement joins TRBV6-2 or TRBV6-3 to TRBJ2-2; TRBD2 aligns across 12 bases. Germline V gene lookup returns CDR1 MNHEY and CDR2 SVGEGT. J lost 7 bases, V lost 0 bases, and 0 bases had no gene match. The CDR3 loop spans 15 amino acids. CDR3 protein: CASSYSTSGSGELFF. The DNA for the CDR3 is TGTGCCAGCAGTTACTCGACTAGCGGGAGCGGGGAGCTGTTTTTT.

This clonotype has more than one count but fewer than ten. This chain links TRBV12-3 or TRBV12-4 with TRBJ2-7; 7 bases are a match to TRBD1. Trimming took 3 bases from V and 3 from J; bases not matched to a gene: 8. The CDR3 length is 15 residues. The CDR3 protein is CASSLVGGPLYEQYF. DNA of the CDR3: TGTGCCAGCAGTTTGGTAGGGGGCCCCCTCTACGAGCAGTACTTC.

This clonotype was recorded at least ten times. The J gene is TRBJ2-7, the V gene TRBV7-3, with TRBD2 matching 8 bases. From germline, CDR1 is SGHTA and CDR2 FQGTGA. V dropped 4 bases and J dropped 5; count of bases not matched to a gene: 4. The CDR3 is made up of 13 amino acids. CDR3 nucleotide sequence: TGTGCCAGCAGCTCCGGGACTAGTCACGAGCAGTACTTC. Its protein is CASSSGTSHEQYF.

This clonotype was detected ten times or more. CDR3 sequence: CASSLTRVSSYEQYF. CDR3 DNA: TGTGCCAGCAGTTTGACCAGGGTAAGCTCCTACGAGCAGTACTTC. V and J are TRBV12-3 or TRBV12-4 and TRBJ2-7, with D perhaps TRBD1 (5 bases). The germline V and J ends were trimmed by 3 bases and 0 bases, with 12 bases remaining between them. The CDR3 runs 15 residues.

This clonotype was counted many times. The CDR3 region is CATRGSNTGELFF. The CDR3 DNA reads as TGTGCCACCAGGGGATCGAACACCGGGGAGCTGTTTTTT. The chain links TRBV24-1 to TRBJ2-2; D is undetermined. CDR1 is KGHDR, CDR2 SFDVKD, per germline. V was clipped by 7 bases and J by 0 bases, with 5 bases between them. The CDR3 is made up of 13 amino acids.

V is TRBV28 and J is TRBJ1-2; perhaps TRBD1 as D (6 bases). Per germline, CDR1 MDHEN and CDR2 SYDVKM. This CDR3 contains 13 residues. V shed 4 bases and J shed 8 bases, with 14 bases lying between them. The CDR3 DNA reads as TGTGCCAGCAGTTGGCAACAGGGCCTGGGCTACACCTTC. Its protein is CASSWQQGLGYTF.

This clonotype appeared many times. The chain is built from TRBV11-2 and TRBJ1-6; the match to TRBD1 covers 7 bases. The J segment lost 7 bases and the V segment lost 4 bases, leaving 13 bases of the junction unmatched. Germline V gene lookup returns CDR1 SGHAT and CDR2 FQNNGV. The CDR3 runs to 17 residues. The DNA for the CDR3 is TGTGCCAGCAGCTCGGGACAGTCTGGGGCTAGGAATTCACCCCTCCACTTT. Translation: CASSSGQSGARNSPLHF.

CDR3 sequence: CASSSGRDAEAFF. The CDR3 coding sequence is TGTGCCAGCAGTAGCGGCAGGGACGCTGAAGCTTTCTTT. The chain has TRBV2 and TRBJ1-1; possible D gene TRBD1, 5 bases. The germline gives CDR1 SNHLY, CDR2 FYNNEI. There are 13 residues in the CDR3. V was clipped by 5 bases and J by 6 bases, with 13 bases between them.

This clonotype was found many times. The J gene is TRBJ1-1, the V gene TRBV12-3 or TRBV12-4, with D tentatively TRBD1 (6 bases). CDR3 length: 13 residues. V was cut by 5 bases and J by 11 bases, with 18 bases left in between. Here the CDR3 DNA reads TGTGCCAGCAGTGTTAACACAGGGTCGGGCGCTTTCTTT. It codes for CASSVNTGSGAFF.

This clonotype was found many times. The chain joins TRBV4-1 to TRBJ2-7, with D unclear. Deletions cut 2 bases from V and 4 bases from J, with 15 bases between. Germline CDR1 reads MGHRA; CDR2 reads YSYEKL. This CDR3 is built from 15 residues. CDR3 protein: CASSQTPDQRYEQYF. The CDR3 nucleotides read TGCGCCAGCAGCCAAACCCCGGACCAGAGGTACGAGCAGTACTTC.

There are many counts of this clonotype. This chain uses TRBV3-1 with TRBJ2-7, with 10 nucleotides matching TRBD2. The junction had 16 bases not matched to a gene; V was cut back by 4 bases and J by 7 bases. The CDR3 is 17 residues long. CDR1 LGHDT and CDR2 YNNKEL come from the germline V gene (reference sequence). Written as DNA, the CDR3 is TGTGCCAGCAGCCCCCTTGGGGGCCGGACTAGCGGTCGAGAGCAGTACTTC. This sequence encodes CASSPLGGRTSGREQYF.

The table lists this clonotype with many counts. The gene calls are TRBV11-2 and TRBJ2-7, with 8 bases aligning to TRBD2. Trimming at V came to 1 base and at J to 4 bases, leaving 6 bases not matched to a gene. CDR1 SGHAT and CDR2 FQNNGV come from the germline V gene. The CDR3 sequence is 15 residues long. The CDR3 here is CASSLVAGRGYEQYF. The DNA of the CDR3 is TGTGCCAGCAGCTTAGTAGCGGGACGGGGGTACGAGCAGTACTTC.

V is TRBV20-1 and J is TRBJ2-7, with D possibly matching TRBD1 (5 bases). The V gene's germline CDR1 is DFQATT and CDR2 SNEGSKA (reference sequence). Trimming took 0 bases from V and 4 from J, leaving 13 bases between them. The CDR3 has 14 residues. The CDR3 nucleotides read TGCAGTGCTAGAGACAGGGTTGGTGGATACGAGCAGTACTTC. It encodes CSARDRVGGYEQYF.

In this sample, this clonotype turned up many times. The CDR3 DNA reads as TGCAGTGCTAGAGATCCAGGGGCCGAGCATTTT. It yields the protein CSARDPGAEHF. The chain joins TRBV20-1 to TRBJ1-5; possible D gene TRBD1, 6 bases. Germline CDR1 and CDR2: DFQATT and SNEGSKA (reference sequence). The CDR3 covers 11 residues. V lost 0 bases to trimming and J lost 14 bases, with 11 bases between them.

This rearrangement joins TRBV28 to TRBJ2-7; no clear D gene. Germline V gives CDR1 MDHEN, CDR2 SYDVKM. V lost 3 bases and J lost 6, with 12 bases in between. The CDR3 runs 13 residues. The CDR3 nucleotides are TGTGCCAGCAGTTTGACATCCCCACCCGAGCAGTACTTC. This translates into CASSLTSPPEQYF.

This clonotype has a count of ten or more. CDR3 nucleotide sequence: TGTGCCAGCAGCCAGGACAGAGCGAAGGCCTACGAGCAGTACTTC. Translated, it gives CASSQDRAKAYEQYF. The rearrangement uses TRBV3-1 and TRBJ2-7; D possibly corresponds to TRBD1 (6 bases). Trimming removed 3 bases from V and 2 bases from J, with 14 bases in between. Per the germline V gene, CDR1 is LGHDT and CDR2 is YNNKEL (reference sequence). CDR3 length equals 15 residues.

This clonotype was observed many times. CDR3 loop: CASSEADGLVDYGYTF. The CDR3 region has the DNA TGTGCCAGCAGTGAAGCTGACGGGCTTGTGGACTATGGCTACACCTTC. The rearrangement joins TRBV6-1 to TRBJ1-2; the D is unclear. V was pared by 0 bases and J by 3 bases, with 14 bases between. This CDR3 comprises 16 residues. Germline V gives CDR1 MNHNS, CDR2 SASEGT.

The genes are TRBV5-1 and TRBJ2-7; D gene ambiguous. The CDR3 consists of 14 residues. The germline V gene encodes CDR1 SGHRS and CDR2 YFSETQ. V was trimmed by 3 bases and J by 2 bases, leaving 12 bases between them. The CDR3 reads CASSSRAGTYEQYF. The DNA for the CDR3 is TGCGCCAGCAGCTCCCGGGCAGGTACCTACGAGCAGTACTTC.

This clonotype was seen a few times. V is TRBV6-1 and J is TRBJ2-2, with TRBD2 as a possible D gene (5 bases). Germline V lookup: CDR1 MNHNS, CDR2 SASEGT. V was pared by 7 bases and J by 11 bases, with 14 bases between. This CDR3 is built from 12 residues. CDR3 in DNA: TGTGCCAGCACGGAAGGAGGACCCGAGCTGTTTTTT. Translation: CASTEGGPELFF.